This TCR beta chain comes out of a study of T-cell reconstitution after alpha-beta-depleted transplantation in children. Study-level results: Alpha-beta T cells present about two months after transplant were reported to originate from several hundred expanded graft clones. T-cell counts and diversity were attributed mostly to newly produced T cells one year after transplant.

Unique molecular identifiers were incorporated when the TCRbeta library was constructed. From the PCR reads, TCRdb called clonotypes with MiXCR, one entry per CDR3 protein. The sample has about a million distinct CDR3 sequences, about 29% seen once; the top ten hold more than 25%. There are a few counts of this clonotype. The antigen is not known. The sequence was obtained from a boy under two years old who had a stem cell transplant for SCID, so the T cells may come from the graft donor. The material sequenced was PBMCs, mostly from graft donor cells, taken 360 days after TCRalphabeta/CD19-depleted stem cell transplant.

The CDR3 loop is CASGTGEGPQHF. CDR3 DNA sequence: TGTGCCAGCGGGACAGGGGAGGGGCCCCAGCATTTT. This chain connects TRBV6-5 to TRBJ1-5; TRBD1 matches 10 bases. The CDR3 spans 12 residues. J lost 9 bases, V lost 8 bases, and 4 bases had no gene match. CDR1 and CDR2 from the germline V gene are MNHEY and SVGAGI.